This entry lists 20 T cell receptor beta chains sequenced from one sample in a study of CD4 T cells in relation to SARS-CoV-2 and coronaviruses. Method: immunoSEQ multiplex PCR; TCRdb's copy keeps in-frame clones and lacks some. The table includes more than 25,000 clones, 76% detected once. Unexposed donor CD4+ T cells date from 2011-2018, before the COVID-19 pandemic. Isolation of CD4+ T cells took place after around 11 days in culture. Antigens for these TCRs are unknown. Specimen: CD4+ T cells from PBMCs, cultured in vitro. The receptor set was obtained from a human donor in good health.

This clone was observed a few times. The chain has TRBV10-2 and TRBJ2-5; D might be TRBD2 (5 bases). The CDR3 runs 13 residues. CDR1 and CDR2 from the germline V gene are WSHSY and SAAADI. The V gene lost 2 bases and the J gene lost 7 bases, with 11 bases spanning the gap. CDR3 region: CASSERLEGTQYF. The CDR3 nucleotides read TGCGCCAGCAGTGAGAGGCTAGAGGGGACCCAGTACTTC.

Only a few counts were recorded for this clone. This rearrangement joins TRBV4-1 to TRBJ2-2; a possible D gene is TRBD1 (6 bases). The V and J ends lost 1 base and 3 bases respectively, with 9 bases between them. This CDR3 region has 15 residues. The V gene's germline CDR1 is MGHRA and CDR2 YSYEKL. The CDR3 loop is CASSQGTVYTGELFF. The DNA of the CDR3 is TGCGCCAGCAGCCAAGGGACAGTTTACACCGGGGAGCTGTTTTTT.

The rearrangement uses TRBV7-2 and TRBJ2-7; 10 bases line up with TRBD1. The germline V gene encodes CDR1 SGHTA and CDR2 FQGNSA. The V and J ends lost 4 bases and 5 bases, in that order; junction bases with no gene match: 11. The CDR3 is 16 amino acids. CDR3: CASSSHGGTGDNEQYF. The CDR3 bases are TGTGCCAGCAGCTCCCACGGGGGGACAGGGGACAACGAGCAGTACTTC.

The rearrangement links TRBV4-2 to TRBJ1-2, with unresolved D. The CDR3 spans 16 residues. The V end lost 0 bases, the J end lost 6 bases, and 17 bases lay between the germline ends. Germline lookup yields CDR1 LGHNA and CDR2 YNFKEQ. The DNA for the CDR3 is TGTGCCAGCAGCCAAGACCCCGGTCAGGAGGTCCATGGCTACACCTTC. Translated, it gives CASSQDPGQEVHGYTF.

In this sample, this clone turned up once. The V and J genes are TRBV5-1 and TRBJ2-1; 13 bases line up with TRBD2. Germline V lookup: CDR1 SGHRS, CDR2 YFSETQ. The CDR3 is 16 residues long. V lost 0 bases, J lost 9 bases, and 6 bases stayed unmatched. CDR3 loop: CASSLEGLAGVSEQFF. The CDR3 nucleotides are TGCGCCAGCAGCTTGGAAGGACTAGCGGGAGTTTCTGAGCAGTTCTTC.

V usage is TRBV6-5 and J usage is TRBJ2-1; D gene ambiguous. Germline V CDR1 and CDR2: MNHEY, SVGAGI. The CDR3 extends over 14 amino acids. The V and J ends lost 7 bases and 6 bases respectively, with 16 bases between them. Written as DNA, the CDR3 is TGTGCCAGCATTATGGAGCGATCATTCAATGAGCAGTTCTTC. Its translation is CASIMERSFNEQFF.

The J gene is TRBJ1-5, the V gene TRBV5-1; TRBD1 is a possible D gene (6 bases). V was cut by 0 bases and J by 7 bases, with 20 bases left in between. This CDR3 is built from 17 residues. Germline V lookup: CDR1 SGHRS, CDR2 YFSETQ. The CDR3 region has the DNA TGCGCCAGCAGCTTGGGGGGGGGTGAGGGGGTCGTACAGCCCCAGCATTTT. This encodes CASSLGGGEGVVQPQHF.

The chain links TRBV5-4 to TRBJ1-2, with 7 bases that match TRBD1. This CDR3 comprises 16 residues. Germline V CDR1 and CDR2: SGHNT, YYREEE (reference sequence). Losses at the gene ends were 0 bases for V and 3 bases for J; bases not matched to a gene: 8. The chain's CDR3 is CASSLDLAGGDYGYTF. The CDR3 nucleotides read TGTGCCAGCAGCTTGGATCTAGCAGGGGGGGACTATGGCTACACCTTC.

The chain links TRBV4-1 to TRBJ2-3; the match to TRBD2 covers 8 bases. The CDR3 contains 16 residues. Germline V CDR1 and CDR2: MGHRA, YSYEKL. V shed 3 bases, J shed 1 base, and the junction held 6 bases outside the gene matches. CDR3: CASSQELADRTDTQYF. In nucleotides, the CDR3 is TGCGCCAGCAGCCAGGAACTAGCGGACCGCACAGATACGCAGTATTTT.

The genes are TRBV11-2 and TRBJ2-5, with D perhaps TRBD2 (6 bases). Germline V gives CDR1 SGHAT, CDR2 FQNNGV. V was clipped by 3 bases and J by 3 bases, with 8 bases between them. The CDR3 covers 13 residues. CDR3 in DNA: TGTGCCAGCAGCTTTACGGGGGAAGAGACCCAGTACTTC. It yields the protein CASSFTGEETQYF.

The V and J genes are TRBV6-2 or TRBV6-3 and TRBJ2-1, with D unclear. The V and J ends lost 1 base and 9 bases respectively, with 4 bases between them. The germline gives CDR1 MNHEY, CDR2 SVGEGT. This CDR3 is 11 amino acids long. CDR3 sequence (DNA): TGTGCCAGCAGTTACTGGGTTGAGCAGTTCTTC. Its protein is CASSYWVEQFF.

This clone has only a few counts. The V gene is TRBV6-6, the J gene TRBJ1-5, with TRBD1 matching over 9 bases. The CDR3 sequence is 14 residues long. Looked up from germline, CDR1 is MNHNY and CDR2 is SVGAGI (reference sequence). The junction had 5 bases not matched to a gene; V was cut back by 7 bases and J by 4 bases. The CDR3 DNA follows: TGTGCCAGCACCGCCGGGACAGGGAATCAGCCCCAGCATTTT. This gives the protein CASTAGTGNQPQHF.

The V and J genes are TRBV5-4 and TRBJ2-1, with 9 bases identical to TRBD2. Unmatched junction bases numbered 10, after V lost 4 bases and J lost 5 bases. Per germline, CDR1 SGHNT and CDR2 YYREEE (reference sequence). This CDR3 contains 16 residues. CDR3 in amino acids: CASSTQGGRGNNEQFF. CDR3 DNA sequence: TGTGCCAGCAGCACCCAAGGCGGGAGGGGGAACAATGAGCAGTTCTTC.

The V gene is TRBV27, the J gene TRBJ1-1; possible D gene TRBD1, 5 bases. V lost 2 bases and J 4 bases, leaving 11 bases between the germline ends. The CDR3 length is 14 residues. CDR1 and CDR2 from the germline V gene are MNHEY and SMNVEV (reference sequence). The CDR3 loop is CASSLRDRRTEAFF. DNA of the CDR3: TGTGCCAGCAGTTTAAGGGACCGACGCACTGAAGCTTTCTTT.

In DNA, the CDR3 is TGTGCCAGCAGCGATCGGAATGAGCAGTTCTTC. Its translation: CASSDRNEQFF. This chain connects TRBV5-6 to TRBJ2-1; D gene uncertain. The V end lost 4 bases, the J end lost 7 bases, and 6 bases lay between the germline ends. Germline-derived CDR1 and CDR2 are SGHDT and YYEEEE. CDR3 length equals 11 residues.

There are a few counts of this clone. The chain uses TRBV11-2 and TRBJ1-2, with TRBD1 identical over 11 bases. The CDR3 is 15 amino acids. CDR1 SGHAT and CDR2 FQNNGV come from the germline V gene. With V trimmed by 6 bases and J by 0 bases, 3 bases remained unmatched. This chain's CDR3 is CASSGQGATNYGYTF. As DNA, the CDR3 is TGTGCCAGCAGTGGACAGGGGGCGACTAACTATGGCTACACCTTC.

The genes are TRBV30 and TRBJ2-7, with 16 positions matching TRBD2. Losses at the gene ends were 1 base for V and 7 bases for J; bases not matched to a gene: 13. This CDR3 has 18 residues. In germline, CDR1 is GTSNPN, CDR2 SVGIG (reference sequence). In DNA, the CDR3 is TGTGCCTGGAGTGACTACCAGGGACTAGCGGGAGGGCCGAGTGAGCAGTACTTC. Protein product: CAWSDYQGLAGGPSEQYF. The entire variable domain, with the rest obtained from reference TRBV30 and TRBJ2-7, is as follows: SQTIHQWPATLVQPVGSPLSLECTVEGTSNPNLYWYRQAAGRGLQLLFYSVGIGQISSEVPQNLSASRPQDRQFILSSKKLLLSDSGFYLCAWSDYQGLAGGPSEQYFGPGTRLTVT.

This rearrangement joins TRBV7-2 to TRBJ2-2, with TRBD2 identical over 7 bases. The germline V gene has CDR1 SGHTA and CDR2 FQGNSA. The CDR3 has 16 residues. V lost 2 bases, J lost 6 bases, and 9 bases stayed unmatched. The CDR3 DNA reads TGTGCCAGCAGCTTATATCACGGGGGGAGCTCCGGGGAGCTGTTTTTT. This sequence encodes CASSLYHGGSSGELFF.

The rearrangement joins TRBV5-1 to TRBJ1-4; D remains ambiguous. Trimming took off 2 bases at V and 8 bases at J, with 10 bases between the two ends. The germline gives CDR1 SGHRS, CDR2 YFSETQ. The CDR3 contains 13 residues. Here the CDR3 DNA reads TGCGCCAGCAGCTTCGACTCATCCGAAAAACTGTTTTTT. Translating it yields CASSFDSSEKLFF.

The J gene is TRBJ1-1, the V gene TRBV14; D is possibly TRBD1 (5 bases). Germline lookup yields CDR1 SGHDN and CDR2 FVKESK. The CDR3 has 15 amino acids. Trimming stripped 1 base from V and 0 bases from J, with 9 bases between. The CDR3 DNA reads TGTGCCAGCAGCCAAGTTTCAGGGTTGAACACTGAAGCTTTCTTT. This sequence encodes CASSQVSGLNTEAFF.